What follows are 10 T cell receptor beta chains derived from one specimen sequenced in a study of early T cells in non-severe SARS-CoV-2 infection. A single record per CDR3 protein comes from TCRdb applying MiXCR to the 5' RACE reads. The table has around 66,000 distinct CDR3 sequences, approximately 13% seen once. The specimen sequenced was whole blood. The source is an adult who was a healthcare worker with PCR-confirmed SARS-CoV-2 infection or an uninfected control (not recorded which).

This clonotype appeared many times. The CDR3 DNA follows: TGTGCCAGCACACTCGGCCTAGCGGGAGGCACCGGGGAGCTGTTTTTT. Residues: CASTLGLAGGTGELFF. V is TRBV28 and J is TRBJ2-2; 11 bases are a match to TRBD2. The germline V gene has CDR1 MDHEN and CDR2 SYDVKM. This CDR3 has 16 residues. Trimming removed 7 bases from V and 4 bases from J; junction bases left unmatched: 8.

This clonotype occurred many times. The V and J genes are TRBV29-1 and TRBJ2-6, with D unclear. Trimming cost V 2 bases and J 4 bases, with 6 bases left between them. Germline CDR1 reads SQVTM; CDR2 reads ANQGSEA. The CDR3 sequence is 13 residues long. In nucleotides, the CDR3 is TGCAGCGTTGAACCAGCGGGGGCCAACGTCCTGACTTTC. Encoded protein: CSVEPAGANVLTF.

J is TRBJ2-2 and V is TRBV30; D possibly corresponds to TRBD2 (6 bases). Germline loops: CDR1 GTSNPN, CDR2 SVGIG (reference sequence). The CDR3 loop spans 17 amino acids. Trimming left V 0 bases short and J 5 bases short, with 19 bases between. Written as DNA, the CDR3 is TGTGCCTGGAGTGTACAGTTGCGCAGGAGGGGAACCGGGGAGCTGTTTTTT. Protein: CAWSVQLRRRGTGELFF.

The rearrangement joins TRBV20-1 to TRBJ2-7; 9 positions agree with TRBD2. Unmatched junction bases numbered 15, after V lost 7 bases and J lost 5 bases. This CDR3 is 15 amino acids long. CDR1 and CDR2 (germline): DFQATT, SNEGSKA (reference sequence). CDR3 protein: CSVLTSGTSLDEQYF. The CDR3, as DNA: TGCAGTGTCCTCACGTCCGGGACTAGCTTGGACGAGCAGTACTTC.

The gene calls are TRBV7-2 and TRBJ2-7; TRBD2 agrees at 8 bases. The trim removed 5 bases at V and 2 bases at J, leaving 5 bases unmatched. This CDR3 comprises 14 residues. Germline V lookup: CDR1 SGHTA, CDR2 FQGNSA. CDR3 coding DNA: TGTGCCAGCAGCGTGAGCGGGAGAACCTACGAGCAGTACTTC. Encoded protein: CASSVSGRTYEQYF. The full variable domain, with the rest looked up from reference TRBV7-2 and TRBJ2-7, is GAGVSQSPSNKVTEKGKDVELRCDPISGHTALYWYRQSLGQGLEFLIYFQGNSAPDKSGLPSDRFSAERTGGSVSTLTIQRTQQEDSAVYLCASSVSGRTYEQYFGPGTRLTVT.

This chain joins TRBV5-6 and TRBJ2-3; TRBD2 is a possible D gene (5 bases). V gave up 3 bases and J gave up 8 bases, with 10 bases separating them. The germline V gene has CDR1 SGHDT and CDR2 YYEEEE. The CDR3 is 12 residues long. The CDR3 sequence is CASSWNRGTQYF. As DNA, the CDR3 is TGTGCCAGCAGCTGGAACCGGGGTACGCAGTATTTT.

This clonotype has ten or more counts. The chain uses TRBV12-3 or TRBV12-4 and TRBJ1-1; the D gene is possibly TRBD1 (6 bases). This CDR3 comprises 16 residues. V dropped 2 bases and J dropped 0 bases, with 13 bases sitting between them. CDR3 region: CASSLRGGILNTEAFF. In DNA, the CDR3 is TGTGCCAGCAGTTTACGGGGGGGCATATTGAACACTGAAGCTTTCTTT.

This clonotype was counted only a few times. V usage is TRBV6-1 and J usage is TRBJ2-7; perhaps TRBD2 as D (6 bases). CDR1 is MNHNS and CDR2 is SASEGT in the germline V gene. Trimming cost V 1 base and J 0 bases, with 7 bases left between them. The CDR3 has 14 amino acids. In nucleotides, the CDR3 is TGTGCCAGCAGTGAAGGGCGGGGCTCCTACGAGCAGTACTTC. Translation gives CASSEGRGSYEQYF.

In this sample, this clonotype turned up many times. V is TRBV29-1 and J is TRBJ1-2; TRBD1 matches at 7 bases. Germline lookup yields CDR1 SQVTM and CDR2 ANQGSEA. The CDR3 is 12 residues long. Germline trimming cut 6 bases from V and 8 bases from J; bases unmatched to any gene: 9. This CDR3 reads CSVGERTGGYTF. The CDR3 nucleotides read TGCAGCGTCGGAGAACGGACAGGCGGCTACACCTTC.

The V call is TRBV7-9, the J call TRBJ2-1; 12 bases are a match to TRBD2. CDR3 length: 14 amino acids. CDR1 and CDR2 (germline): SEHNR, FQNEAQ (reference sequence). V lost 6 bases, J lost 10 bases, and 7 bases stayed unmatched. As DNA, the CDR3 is TGTGCCAGCAGGCCTAGCGGGAGGGCCGGGGAGCAGTTCTTC. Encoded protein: CASRPSGRAGEQFF.